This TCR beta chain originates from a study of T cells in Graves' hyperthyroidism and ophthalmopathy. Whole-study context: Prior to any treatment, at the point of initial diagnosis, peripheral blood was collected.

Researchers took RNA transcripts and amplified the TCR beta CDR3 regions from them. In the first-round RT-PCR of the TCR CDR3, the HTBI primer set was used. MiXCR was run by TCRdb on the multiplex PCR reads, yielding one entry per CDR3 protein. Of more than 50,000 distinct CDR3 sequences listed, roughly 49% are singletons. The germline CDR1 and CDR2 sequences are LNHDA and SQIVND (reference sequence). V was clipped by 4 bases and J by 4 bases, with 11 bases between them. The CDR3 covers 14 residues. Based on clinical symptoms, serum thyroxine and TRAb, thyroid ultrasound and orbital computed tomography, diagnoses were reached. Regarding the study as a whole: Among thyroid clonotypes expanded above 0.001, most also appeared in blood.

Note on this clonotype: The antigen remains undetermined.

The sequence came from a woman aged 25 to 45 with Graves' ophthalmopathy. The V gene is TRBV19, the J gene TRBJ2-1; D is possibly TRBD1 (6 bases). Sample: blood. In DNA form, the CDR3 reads TGTGCCAGTAGTAAGGGGACACCTTACAATGAGCAGTTCTTC. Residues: CASSKGTPYNEQFF.